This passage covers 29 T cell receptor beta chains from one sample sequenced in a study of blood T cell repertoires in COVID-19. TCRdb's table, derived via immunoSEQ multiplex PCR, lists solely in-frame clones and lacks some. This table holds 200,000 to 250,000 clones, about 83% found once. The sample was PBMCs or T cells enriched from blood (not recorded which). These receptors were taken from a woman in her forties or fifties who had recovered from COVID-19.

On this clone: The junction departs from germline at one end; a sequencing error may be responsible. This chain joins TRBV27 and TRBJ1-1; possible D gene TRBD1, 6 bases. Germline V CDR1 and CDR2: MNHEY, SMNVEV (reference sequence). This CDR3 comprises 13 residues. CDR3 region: CASSSPPQGPQIF. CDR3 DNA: TGTGCCAGCAGTTCCCCCCCTCAGGGGCCGCAGATCTTT.

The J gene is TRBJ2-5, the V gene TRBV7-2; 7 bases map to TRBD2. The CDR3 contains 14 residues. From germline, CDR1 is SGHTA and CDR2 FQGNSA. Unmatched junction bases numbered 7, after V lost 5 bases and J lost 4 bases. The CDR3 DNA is TGTGCCAGCAGCCCCCGGGGGGTTGGAGAGACCCAGTACTTC. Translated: CASSPRGVGETQYF.

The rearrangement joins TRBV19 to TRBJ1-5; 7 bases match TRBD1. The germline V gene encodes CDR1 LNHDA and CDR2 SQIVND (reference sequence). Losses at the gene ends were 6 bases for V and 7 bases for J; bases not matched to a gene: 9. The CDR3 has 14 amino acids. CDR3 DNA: TGTGCCAGTAGCGGCCAGGGGGTACGACAGCCCCAGCATTTT. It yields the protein CASSGQGVRQPQHF.

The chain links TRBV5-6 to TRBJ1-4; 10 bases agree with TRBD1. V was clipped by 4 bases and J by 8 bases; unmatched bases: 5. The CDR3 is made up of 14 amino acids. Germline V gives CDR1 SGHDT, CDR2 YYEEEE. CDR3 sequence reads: CASSIGTGDEKLFF. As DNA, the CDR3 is TGTGCCAGCAGCATCGGGACAGGGGACGAAAAACTGTTTTTT.

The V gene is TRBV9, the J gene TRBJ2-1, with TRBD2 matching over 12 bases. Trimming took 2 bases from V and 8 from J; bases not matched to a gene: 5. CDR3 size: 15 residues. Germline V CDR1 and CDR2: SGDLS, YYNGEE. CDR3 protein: CASSVLAGGLDEQFF. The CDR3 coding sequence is TGTGCCAGCAGCGTTCTAGCGGGGGGGCTCGATGAGCAGTTCTTC.

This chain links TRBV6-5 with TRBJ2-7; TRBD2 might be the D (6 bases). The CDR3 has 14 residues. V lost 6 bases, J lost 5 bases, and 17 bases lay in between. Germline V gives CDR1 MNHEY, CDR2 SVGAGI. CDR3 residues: CASRLGGEEDEQYF. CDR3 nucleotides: TGTGCCAGCAGACTCGGGGGAGAAGAGGACGAGCAGTACTTC.

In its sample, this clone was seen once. CDR3 loop: CASSYYLLAGFGEQYF. As DNA, the CDR3 is TGTGCCAGCAGCTACTACTTGTTGGCGGGTTTCGGCGAGCAGTACTTC. V usage is TRBV7-2 and J usage is TRBJ2-7, with a possible D match to TRBD2 (5 bases). Trimming stripped 4 bases from V and 6 bases from J, with 22 bases between. The CDR3 is made up of 16 amino acids. Germline-derived CDR1 and CDR2 are SGHTA and FQGNSA.

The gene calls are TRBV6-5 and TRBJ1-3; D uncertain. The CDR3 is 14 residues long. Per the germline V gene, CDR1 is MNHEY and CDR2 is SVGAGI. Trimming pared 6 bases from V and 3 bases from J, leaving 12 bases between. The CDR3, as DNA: TGTGCCAGCAGCGGCGGTCGAGGTGGAAACACCATATATTTT. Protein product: CASSGGRGGNTIYF.

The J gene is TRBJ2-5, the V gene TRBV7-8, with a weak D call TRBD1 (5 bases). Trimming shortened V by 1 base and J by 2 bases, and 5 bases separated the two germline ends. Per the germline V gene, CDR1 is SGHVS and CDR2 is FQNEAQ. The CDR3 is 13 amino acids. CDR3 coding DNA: TGTGCCAGCAGCTTAGGACAGCAAGAGACCCAGTACTTC. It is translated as CASSLGQQETQYF.

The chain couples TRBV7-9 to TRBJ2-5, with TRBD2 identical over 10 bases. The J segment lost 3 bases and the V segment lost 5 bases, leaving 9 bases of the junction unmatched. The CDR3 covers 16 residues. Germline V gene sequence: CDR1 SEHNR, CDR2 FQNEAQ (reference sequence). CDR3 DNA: TGTGCCAGCAGCCCCCTTAGGACTAGCGGAGAAGAGACCCAGTACTTC. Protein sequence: CASSPLRTSGEETQYF.

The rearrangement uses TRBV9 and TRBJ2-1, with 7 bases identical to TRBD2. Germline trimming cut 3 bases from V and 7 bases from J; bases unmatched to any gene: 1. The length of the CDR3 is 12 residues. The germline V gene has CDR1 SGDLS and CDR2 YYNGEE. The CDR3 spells CASSGEGNEQFF. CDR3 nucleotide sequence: TGTGCCAGCAGCGGGGAGGGAAATGAGCAGTTCTTC.

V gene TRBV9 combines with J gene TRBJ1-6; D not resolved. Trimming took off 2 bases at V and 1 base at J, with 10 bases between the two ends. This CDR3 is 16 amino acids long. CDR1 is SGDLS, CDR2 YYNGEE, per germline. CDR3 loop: CASSVKGESYNSPLHF. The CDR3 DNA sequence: TGTGCCAGCAGCGTGAAAGGAGAATCCTATAATTCACCCCTCCACTTT.

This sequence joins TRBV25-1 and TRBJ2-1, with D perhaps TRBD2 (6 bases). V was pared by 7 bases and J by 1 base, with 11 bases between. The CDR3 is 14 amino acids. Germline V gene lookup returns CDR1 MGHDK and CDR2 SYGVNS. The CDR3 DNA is TGTGCCAGCACCCGCGGGAATTCCTACAATGAGCAGTTCTTC. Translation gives CASTRGNSYNEQFF.

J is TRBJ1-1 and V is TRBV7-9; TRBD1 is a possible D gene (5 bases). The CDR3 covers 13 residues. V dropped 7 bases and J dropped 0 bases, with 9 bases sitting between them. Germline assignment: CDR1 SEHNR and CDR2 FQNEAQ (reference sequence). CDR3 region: CASTLQVNTEAFF. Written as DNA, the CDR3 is TGTGCCAGCACCCTACAGGTGAACACTGAAGCTTTCTTT. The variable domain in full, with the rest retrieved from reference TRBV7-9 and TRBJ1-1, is DTGVSQNPRHKITKRGQNVTFRCDPISEHNRLYWYRQTLGQGPEFLTYFQNEAQLEKSRLLSDRFSAERPKGSFSTLEIQRTEQGDSAMYLCASTLQVNTEAFFGQGTRLTVV.

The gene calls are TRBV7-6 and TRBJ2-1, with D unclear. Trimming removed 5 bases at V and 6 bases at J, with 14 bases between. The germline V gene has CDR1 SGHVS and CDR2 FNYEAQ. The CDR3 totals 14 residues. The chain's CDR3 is CASSAAGFFNEQFF. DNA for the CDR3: TGTGCCAGCAGCGCGGCCGGCTTCTTCAATGAGCAGTTCTTC.

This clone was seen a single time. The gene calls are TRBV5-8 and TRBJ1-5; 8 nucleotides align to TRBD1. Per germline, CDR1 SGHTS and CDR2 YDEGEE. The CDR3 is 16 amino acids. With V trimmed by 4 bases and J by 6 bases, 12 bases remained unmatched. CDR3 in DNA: TGTGCCAGCAGCCCGGGGAGGACAGGGACAAGTCAGCCCCAGCATTTT. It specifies CASSPGRTGTSQPQHF.

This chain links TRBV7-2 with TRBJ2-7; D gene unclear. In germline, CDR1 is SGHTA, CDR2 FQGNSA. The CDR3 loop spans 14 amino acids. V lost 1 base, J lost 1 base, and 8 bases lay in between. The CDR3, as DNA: TGTGCCAGCAGCTTAGTAGCCATATCCTACGAGCAGTACTTC. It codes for CASSLVAISYEQYF. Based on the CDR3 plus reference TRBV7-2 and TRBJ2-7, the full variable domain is GAGVSQSPSNKVTEKGKDVELRCDPISGHTALYWYRQSLGQGLEFLIYFQGNSAPDKSGLPSDRFSAERTGGSVSTLTIQRTQQEDSAVYLCASSLVAISYEQYFGPGTRLTVT.

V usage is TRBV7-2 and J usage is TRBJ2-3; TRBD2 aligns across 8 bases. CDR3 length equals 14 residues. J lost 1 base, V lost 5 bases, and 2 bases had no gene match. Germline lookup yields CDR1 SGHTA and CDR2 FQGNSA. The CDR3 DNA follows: TGTGCCAGCAGCCCGGGAGGGGGCACAGATACGCAGTATTTT. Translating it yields CASSPGGGTDTQYF. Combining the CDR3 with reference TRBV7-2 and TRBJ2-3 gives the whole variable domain GAGVSQSPSNKVTEKGKDVELRCDPISGHTALYWYRQSLGQGLEFLIYFQGNSAPDKSGLPSDRFSAERTGGSVSTLTIQRTQQEDSAVYLCASSPGGGTDTQYFGPGTRLTVL.

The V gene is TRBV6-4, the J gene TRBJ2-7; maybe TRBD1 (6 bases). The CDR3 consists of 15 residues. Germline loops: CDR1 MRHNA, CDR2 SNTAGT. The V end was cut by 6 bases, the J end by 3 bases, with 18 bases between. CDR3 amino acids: CASRNRRDKHYEQYF. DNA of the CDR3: TGTGCCAGCAGGAACCGCCGGGACAAGCACTACGAGCAGTACTTC.

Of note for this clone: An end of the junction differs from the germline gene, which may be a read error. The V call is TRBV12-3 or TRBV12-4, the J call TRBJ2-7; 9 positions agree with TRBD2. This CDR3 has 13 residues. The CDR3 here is CDGSGTSKYEQYF. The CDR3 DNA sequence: TGCGACGGAAGCGGGACTAGCAAATACGAGCAGTACTTC.

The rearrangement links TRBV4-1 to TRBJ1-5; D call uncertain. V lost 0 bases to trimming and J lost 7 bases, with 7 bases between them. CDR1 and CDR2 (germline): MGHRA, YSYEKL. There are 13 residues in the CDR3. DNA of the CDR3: TGCGCCAGCAGCCAAGATCAGCGACAGCCCCAGCATTTT. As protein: CASSQDQRQPQHF.

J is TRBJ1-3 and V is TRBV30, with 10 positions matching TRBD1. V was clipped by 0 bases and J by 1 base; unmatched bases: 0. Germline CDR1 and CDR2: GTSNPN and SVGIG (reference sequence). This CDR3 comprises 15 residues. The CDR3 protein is CAWSVGQGSGNTIYF. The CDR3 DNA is TGTGCCTGGAGTGTGGGACAGGGGTCTGGAAACACCATATATTTT.

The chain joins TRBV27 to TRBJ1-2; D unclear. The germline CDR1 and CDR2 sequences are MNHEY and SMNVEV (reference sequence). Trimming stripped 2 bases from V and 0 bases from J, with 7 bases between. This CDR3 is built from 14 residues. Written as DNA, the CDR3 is TGTGCCAGCAGTTTAGTCGGAGCTAACTATGGCTACACCTTC. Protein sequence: CASSLVGANYGYTF.

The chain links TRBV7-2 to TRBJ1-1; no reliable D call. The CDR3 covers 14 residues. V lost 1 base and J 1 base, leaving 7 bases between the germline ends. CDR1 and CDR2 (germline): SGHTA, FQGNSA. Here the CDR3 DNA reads TGTGCCAGCAGCTTAGTTGCAGGGAACACTGAAGCTTTCTTT. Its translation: CASSLVAGNTEAFF.

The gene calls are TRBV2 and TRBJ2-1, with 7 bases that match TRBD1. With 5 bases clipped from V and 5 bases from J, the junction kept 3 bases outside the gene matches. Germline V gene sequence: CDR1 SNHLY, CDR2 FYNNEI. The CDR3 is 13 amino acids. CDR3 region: CASSYRGDNEQFF. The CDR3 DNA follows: TGTGCCAGCAGTTACAGGGGTGACAATGAGCAGTTCTTC.

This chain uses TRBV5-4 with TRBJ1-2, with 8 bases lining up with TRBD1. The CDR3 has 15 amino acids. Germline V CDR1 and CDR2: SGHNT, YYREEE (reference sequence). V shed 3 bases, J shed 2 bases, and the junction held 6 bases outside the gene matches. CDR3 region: CASSSGGHLNYGYTF. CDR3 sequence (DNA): TGTGCCAGCAGCTCAGGGGGCCACCTCAACTATGGCTACACCTTC.

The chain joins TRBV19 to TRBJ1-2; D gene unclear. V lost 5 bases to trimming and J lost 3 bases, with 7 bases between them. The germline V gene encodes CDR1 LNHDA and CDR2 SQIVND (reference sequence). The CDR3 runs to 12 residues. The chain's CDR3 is CASSQQDYGYTF. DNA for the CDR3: TGTGCCAGTAGTCAGCAGGACTATGGCTACACCTTC.

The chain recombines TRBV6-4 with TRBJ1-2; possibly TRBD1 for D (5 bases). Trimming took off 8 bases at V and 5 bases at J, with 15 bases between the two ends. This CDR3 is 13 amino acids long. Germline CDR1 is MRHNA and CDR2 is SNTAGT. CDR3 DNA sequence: TGTGCCAGCTCGGACACATTCGGTTATGGCTACACCTTC. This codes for CASSDTFGYGYTF.

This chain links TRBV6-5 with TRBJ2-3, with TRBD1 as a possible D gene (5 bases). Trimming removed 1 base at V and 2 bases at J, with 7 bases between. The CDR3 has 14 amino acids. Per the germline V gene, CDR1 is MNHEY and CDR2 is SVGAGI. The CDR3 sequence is CASSYYRTTDTQYF. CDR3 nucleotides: TGTGCCAGCAGTTACTACAGGACCACAGATACGCAGTATTTT.